This T cell receptor beta chain was sequenced in a study of blood T cell repertoires in COVID-19. Study-wide background: The United States, Italy and Spain were the sources of the acute and convalescent COVID-19 samples. T cells, B-cell-depleted T cells, or PBMCs provided the cDNA or gDNA that served as material.

CDR1 is SGDLS and CDR2 is YYNGEE in the germline V gene. V trimming: 2 bases; J trimming: 5 bases; junction bases outside the gene matches: 7. This CDR3 has 16 amino acids. Original analysis: Cell counts per sample came from amplifying reference gene primers. Assay used: immunoSEQ multiplex PCR; TCRdb lists only in-frame clones, some missing. V, J and clone size were drawn from that table, and D and trimming were deduced from the DNA. The repertoire holds under 300,000 clones, with roughly 80% as singletons. This chain joins TRBV9 and TRBJ1-3; 10 bases are a match to TRBD1. The clonotype originates from a woman aged 18-29 years with acute or convalescent COVID-19. The sample was peripheral blood. For the CDR3, the DNA is TGTGCCAGCAGCGTCGAAGGGACAGGGGCCCGAAACACCATATATTTT. Translating gives CASSVEGTGARNTIYF.